This TCR beta chain is from a study of monozygotic twins with inflammatory bowel disease. Study observations and caveats: Background noise in patient repertoires may stem from differing immunosuppressive treatments.

Per individual sample, eight separate reactions were used to make cDNA. TCRdb re-called the 5' RACE reads and catalogs CDR3 proteins one per entry, DNA excluded. The table gives some 160,000 distinct CDR3 sequences; the top ten clones make up approximately 7.4% of it. With regard to this clonotype: Its antigen remains unknown.

This CDR3 has 15 residues. Germline assignment: CDR1 LGHDT and CDR2 YNNKEL (reference sequence). The material sequenced was blood. The chain links TRBV3-1 to TRBJ2-1; TCRdb reports TRBD1, a call that lacks DNA to check it against. The TCR was taken from a human donor with ulcerative colitis or Crohn's disease, or a healthy co-twin of an affected twin (not recorded which). CDR3 amino acids: CASSQAGVLVNEQFF.